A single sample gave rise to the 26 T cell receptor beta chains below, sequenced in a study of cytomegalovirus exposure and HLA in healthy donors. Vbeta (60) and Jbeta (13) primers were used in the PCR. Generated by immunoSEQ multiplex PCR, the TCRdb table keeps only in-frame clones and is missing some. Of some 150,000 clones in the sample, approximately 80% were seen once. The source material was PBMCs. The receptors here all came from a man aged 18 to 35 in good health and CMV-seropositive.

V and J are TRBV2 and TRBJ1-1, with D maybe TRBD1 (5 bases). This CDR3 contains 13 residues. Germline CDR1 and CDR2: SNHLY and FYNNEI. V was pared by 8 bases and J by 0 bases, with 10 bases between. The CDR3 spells CASLSRVNTEAFF. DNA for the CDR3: TGTGCCAGCCTGAGCAGGGTGAACACTGAAGCTTTCTTT. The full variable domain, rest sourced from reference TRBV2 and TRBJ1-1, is EPEVTQTPSHQVTQMGQEVILRCVPISNHLYFYWYRQILGQKVEFLVSFYNNEISEKSEIFDDQFSVERPDGSNFTLKIRSTKLEDSAMYFCASLSRVNTEAFFGQGTRLTVV.

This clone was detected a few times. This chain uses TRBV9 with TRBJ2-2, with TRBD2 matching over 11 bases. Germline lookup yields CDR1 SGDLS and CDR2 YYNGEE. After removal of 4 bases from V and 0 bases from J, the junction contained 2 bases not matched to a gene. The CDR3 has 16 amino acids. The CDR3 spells CASSYSGRANTGELFF. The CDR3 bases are TGTGCCAGCAGCTATAGCGGGAGGGCGAACACCGGGGAGCTGTTTTTT. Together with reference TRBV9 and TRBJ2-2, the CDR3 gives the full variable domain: DSGVTQTPKHLITATGQRVTLRCSPRSGDLSVYWYQQSLDQGLQFLIQYYNGEERAKGNILERFSAQQFPDLHSELNLSSLELGDSALYFCASSYSGRANTGELFFGEGSRLTVL.

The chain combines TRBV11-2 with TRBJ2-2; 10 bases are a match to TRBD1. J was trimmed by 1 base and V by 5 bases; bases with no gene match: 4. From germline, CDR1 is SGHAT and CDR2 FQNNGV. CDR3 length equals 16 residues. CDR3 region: CASSPWTGGNTGELFF. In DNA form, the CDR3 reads TGTGCCAGCAGCCCATGGACAGGGGGGAACACCGGGGAGCTGTTTTTT.

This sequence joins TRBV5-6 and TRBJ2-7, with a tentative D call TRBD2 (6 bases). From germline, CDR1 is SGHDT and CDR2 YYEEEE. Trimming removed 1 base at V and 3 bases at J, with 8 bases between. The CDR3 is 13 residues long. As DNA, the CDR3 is TGTGCCAGCAGCTTGCCCGGGGGCTACGAGCAGTACTTC. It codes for CASSLPGGYEQYF.

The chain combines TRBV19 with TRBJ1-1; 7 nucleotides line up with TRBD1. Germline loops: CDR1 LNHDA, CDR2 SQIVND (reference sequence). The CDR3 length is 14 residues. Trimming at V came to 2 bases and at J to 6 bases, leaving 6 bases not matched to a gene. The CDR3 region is CASSILKGAAEAFF. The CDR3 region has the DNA TGTGCCAGTAGTATACTAAAGGGGGCAGCTGAAGCTTTCTTT.

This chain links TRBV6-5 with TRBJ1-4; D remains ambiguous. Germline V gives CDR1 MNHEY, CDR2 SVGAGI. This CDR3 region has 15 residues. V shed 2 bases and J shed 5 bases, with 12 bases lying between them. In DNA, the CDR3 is TGTGCCAGCAGTTACGGTTGGGGAGGGAATGAAAAACTGTTTTTT. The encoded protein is CASSYGWGGNEKLFF.

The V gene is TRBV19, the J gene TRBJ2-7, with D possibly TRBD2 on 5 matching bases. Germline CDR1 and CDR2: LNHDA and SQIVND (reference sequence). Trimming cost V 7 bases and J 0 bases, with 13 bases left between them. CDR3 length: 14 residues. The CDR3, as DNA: TGTGCCAGTACTTCTTACGCGGGCTCCTACGAGCAGTACTTC. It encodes CASTSYAGSYEQYF.

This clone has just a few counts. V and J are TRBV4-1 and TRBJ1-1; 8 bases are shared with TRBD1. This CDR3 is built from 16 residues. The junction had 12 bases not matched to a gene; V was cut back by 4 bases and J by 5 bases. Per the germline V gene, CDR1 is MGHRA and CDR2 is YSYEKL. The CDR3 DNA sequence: TGCGCCAGCAGCCCCGACAGGGGTGAACATGGTACTGAAGCTTTCTTT. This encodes CASSPDRGEHGTEAFF.

This CDR3 reads CASSHGTSSSYEQYF. For the CDR3, the DNA is TGTGCCAGCAGTCATGGGACTAGTTCGTCCTACGAGCAGTACTTC. The gene calls are TRBV6-1 and TRBJ2-7, with 8 bases lining up with TRBD2. V was clipped by 5 bases and J by 1 base; unmatched bases: 7. This CDR3 contains 15 residues. The germline V gene has CDR1 MNHNS and CDR2 SASEGT.

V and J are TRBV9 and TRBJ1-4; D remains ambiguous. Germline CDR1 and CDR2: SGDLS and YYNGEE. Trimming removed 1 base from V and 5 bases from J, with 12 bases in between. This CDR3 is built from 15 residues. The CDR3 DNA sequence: TGTGCCAGCAGCGTATTTAGTGCTAAGAATGAAAAACTGTTTTTT. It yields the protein CASSVFSAKNEKLFF. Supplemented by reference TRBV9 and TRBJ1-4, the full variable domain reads DSGVTQTPKHLITATGQRVTLRCSPRSGDLSVYWYQQSLDQGLQFLIQYYNGEERAKGNILERFSAQQFPDLHSELNLSSLELGDSALYFCASSVFSAKNEKLFFGSGTQLSVL.

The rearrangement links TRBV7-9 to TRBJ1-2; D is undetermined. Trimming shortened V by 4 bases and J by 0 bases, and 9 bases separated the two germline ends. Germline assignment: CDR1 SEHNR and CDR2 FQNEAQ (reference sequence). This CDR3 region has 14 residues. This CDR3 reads CASSYSGTNYGYTF. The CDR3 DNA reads TGTGCCAGCAGCTATTCCGGGACTAACTATGGCTACACCTTC.

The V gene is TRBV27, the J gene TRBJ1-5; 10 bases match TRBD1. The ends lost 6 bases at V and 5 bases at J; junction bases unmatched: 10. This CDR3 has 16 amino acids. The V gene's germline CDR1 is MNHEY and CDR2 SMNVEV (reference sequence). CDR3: CASRPLGTGAYQPQHF. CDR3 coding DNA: TGTGCCAGCAGACCCCTCGGGACAGGGGCCTATCAGCCCCAGCATTTT.

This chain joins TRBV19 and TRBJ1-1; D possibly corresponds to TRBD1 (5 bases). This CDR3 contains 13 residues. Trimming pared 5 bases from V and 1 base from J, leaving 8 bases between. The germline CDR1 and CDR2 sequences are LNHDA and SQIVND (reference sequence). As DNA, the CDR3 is TGTGCCAGTAGTTGGCAGGGGAACACTGAAGCTTTCTTT. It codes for CASSWQGNTEAFF.

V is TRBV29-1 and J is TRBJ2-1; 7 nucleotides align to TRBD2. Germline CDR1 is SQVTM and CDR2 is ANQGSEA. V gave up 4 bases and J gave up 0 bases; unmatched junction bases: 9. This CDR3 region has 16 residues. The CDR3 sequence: CSVAGGVPSSYNEQFF. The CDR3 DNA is TGCAGCGTTGCTGGGGGGGTGCCTAGCTCCTACAATGAGCAGTTCTTC.

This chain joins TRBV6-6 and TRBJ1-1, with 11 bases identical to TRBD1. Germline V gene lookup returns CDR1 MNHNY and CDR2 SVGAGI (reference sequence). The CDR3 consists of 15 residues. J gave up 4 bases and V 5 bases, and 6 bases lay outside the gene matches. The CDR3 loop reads CASSNGQGAVTEAFF. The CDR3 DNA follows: TGTGCCAGCAGTAACGGACAGGGGGCGGTCACTGAAGCTTTCTTT.

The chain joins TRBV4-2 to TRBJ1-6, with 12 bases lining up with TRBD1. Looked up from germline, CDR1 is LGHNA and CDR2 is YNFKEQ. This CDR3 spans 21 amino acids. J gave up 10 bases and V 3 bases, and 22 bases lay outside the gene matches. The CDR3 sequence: CASSHFGDGTGGSPWGSPLHF. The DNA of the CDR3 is TGTGCCAGCAGCCATTTCGGAGACGGGACAGGGGGCTCCCCTTGGGGGTCACCCCTCCACTTT.

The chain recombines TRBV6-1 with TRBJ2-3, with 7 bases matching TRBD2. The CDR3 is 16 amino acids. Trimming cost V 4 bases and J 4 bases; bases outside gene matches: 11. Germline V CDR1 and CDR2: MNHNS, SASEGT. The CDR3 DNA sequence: TGTGCCAGCAGTGTAAGGGCTAGCGGTCTCCCAGATACGCAGTATTTT. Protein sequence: CASSVRASGLPDTQYF.

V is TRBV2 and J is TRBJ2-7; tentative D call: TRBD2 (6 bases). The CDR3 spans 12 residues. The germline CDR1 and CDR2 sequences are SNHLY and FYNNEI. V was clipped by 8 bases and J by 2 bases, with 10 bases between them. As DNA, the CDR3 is TGTGCCAGCCTCCGGGGGACCTACGAGCAGTACTTC. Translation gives CASLRGTYEQYF. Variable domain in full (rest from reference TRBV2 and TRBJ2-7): EPEVTQTPSHQVTQMGQEVILRCVPISNHLYFYWYRQILGQKVEFLVSFYNNEISEKSEIFDDQFSVERPDGSNFTLKIRSTKLEDSAMYFCASLRGTYEQYFGPGTRLTVT.

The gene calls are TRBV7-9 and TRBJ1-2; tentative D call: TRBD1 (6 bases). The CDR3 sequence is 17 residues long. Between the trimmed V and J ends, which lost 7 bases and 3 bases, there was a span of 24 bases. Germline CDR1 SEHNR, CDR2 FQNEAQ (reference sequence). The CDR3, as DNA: TGTGCCAGCACGCCCGGGGACACCCCCAACCCTTACTATGGCTACACCTTC. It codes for CASTPGDTPNPYYGYTF.

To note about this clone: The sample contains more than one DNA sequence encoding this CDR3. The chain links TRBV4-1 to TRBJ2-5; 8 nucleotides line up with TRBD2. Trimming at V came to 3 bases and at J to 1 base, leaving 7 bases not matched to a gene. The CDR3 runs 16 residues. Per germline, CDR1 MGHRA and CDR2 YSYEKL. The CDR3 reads CASSQSLAGGQETQYF. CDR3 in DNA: TGCGCCAGCAGCCAGTCTCTAGCGGGTGGCCAAGAGACCCAGTACTTC.

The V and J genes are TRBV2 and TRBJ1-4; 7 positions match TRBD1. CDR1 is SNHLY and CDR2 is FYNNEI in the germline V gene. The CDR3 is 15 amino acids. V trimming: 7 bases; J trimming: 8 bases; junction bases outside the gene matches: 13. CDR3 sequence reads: CASIMRQGSGEKLFF. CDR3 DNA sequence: TGTGCCAGCATTATGCGACAGGGATCAGGGGAAAAACTGTTTTTT.

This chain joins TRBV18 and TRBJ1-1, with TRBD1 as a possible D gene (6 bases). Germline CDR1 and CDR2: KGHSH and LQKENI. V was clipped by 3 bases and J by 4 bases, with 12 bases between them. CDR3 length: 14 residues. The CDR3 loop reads CASSPSTGGTEAFF. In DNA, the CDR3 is TGTGCCAGCTCACCTTCGACAGGAGGCACTGAAGCTTTCTTT.

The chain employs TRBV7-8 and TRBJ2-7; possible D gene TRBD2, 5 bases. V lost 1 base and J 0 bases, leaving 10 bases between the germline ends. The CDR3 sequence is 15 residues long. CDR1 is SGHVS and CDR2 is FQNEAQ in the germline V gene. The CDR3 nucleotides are TGTGCCAGCAGCTTAGTGACGGGAAGCTCCTACGAGCAGTACTTC. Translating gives CASSLVTGSSYEQYF.

The CDR3 sequence is CSVVEDTSSYNEQFF. The CDR3 DNA is TGCAGCGTTGTAGAGGACACCAGCTCCTACAATGAGCAGTTCTTC. The chain links TRBV29-1 to TRBJ2-1, with D possibly matching TRBD1 (5 bases). Trimming cost V 4 bases and J 0 bases, with 13 bases left between them. CDR3 size: 15 residues. Per germline, CDR1 SQVTM and CDR2 ANQGSEA.

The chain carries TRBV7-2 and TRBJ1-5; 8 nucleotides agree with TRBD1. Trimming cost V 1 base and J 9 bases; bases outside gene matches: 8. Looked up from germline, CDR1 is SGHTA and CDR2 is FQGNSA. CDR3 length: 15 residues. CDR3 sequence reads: CASSLDGTGPRPQHF. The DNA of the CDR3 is TGTGCCAGCAGCTTAGACGGGACAGGCCCTAGGCCCCAGCATTTT.

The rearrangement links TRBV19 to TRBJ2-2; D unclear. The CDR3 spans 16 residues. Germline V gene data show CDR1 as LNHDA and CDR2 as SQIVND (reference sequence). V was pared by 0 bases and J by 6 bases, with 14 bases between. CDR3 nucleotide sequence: TGTGCCAGTAGTATAGACGGCTTCGGCAGGCCCGGGGAGCTGTTTTTT. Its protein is CASSIDGFGRPGELFF.